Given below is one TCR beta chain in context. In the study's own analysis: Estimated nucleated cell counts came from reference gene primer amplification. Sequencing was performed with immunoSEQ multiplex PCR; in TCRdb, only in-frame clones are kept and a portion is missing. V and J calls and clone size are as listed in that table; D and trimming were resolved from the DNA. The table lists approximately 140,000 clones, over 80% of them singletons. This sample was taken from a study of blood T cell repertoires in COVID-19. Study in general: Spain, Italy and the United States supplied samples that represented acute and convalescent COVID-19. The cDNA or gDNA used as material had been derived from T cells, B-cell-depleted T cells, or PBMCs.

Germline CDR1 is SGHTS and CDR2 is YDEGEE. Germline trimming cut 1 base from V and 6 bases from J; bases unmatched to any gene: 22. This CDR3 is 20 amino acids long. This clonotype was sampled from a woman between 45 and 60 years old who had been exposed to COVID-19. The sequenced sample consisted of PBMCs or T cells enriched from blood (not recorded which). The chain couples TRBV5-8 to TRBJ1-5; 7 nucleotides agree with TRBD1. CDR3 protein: CASSLNFGFDRDALSQPQHF. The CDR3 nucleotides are TGTGCCAGCAGCTTGAATTTTGGGTTCGACAGGGACGCACTGAGTCAGCCCCAGCATTTT.